This TCR beta chain was captured by sequencing in a study of shared clonotypes between healthy human individuals. The repertoire was sequenced with immunoSEQ multiplex PCR; TCRdb's copy has only in-frame clones and lacks some. Of some 1.5 million clones listed, approximately 98% are singletons. This CDR3 comprises 13 residues. Trimming took off 2 bases at V and 5 bases at J, with 11 bases between the two ends. Germline CDR1 and CDR2: SGHNT and YYREEE (reference sequence). The V gene is TRBV5-4, the J gene TRBJ2-7, with D possibly TRBD1 on 5 matching bases. This TCR derives from a man aged 25-45 years in good health. Sequences were obtained from naive CD4+ T cells sorted from blood. Subset of the sample: CD45RA+ positively selected. Written as DNA, the CDR3 is TGTGCCAGCAGCTTCCAGGGCCCCGACGAGCAGTACTTC. It specifies CASSFQGPDEQYF.